This TCR beta chain came from a study of ipilimumab plus nivolumab after autologous stem cell transplantation. Study as a whole: A median of about eight nivolumab and 5 ipilimumab doses were given. The myeloma cohort included high-risk transplant-naive patients and patients relapsing within 3 years of a first autologous transplant.

Measured with immunoSEQ multiplex PCR; TCRdb has only the in-frame clones, and not every one. The profile covers about 10,000 clones, with approximately 74% appearing a single time and 15% to 20% taken by the ten largest. Trimming took 4 bases from V and 6 from J; bases not matched to a gene: 9. Germline CDR1 and CDR2: SGDLS and YYNGEE. The CDR3 spans 15 residues. Patients got ipilimumab 1 mg/kg beginning 14 to 28 days post-transplant. Sequencing was performed on PBMCs, taken in a trial of ipilimumab plus nivolumab as post-transplant consolidation. The receptor was isolated from a female donor with multiple myeloma. The rearrangement joins TRBV9 to TRBJ2-7, with 11 bases fitting TRBD2. CDR3 sequence: CASSPTLAGVAEQYF. The CDR3 nucleotides are TGTGCCAGCAGCCCAACACTAGCGGGAGTCGCCGAGCAGTACTTC. Variable domain in full (rest from reference TRBV9 and TRBJ2-7): DSGVTQTPKHLITATGQRVTLRCSPRSGDLSVYWYQQSLDQGLQFLIQYYNGEERAKGNILERFSAQQFPDLHSELNLSSLELGDSALYFCASSPTLAGVAEQYFGPGTRLTVT.